This T cell receptor beta chain was sequenced for a study of blood T cell repertoires in COVID-19. Libraries were prepared by immunoSEQ multiplex PCR; TCRdb keeps only in-frame clonotypes and omits some of them. The sample holds roughly 200,000 clones, 86% seen once. The CDR3 runs 15 residues. Trimming took 0 bases from V and 7 from J; bases not matched to a gene: 6. Germline assignment: CDR1 PRHDT and CDR2 FYEKMQ (reference sequence). The receptor was derived from a woman between 50 and 59 years old with COVID-19, enrolled during active disease. The V gene is TRBV13, the J gene TRBJ2-1; TRBD1 aligns across 7 bases. Sequenced material: peripheral blood. This chain's CDR3 is CASSLGRQGLNEQFF. Written as DNA, the CDR3 is TGTGCCAGCAGCTTAGGTCGACAGGGCCTAAATGAGCAGTTCTTC.